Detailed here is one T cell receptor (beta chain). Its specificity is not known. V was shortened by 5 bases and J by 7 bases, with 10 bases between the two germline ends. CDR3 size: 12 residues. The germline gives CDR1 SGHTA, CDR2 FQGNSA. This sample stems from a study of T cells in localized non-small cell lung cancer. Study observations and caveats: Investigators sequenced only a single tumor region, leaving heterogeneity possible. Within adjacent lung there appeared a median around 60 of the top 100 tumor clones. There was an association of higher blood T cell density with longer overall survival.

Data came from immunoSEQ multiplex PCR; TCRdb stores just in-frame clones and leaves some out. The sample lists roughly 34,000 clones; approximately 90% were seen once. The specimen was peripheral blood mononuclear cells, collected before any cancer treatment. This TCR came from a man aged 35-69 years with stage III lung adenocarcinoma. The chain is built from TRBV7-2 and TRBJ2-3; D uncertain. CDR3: CASSPSSYTQYF. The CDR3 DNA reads TGTGCCAGCAGCCCCAGCTCATATACGCAGTATTTT. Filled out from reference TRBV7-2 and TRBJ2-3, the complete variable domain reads GAGVSQSPSNKVTEKGKDVELRCDPISGHTALYWYRQSLGQGLEFLIYFQGNSAPDKSGLPSDRFSAERTGGSVSTLTIQRTQQEDSAVYLCASSPSSYTQYFGPGTRLTVL.